The rows below give T cell receptor beta chains drawn from one sample of a study of cytomegalovirus exposure and HLA in healthy donors. Using immunoSEQ multiplex PCR, the repertoire was profiled, and TCRdb retains in-frame clones only, with some absent. The sample has about 130,000 clones, roughly four fifths seen once. The sample was PBMCs. The origin of the receptors is an older woman in good health and CMV-seropositive. Each CDR3 is given with its conserved first and last residue. A D gene is named only where the DNA matches it firmly. The size field is filled for only some rows; it gives once, few, many or a size class.

size	D	V	J	DNA	CDR3
once	.	TRBV5-6	TRBJ1-1	TGTGCCAGCAGCCGCGTGGGGGGGCGAAGGCCCGCGGGCACTGAAGCTTTCTTT	CASSRVGGRRPAGTEAFF
.	.	TRBV5-1	TRBJ1-2	TGCGCCAGCAGCCCCGGAACAGGGCTCTATGGCTACACCTTC	CASSPGTGLYGYTF
.	TRBD1	TRBV4-3	TRBJ2-3	TGCGCCAGCAGCCAAAACCCGGACAGGGGGAGCACAGATACGCAGTATTTT	CASSQNPDRGSTDTQYF
few	TRBD1	TRBV27	TRBJ1-5	TGTGCCAGCAGTTCGACAGGGCAGAATCAGCCCCAGCATTTT	CASSSTGQNQPQHF
.	TRBD1	TRBV7-3	TRBJ1-6	TGTGCCAGCAGCTCTGGACAGGGCCGTTATAATTCACCCCTCCACTTT	CASSSGQGRYNSPLHF
.	TRBD1	TRBV29-1	TRBJ1-5	TGCAGCGTCTCCGGGACAGGGTTCAATCAGCCCCAGCATTTT	CSVSGTGFNQPQHF
.	TRBD2	TRBV5-1	TRBJ2-5	TGCGCCAGCAGCTACCCTCCTAGCGGGGGGGGCCAAGAGACCCAGTACTTC	CASSYPPSGGGQETQYF
.	TRBD1	TRBV4-2	TRBJ2-5	TGTGCCAGCAGCCAACAGGGGGCCAAGACCCAGTACTTC	CASSQQGAKTQYF
.	TRBD1	TRBV2	TRBJ2-7	TGTGCCAGCAGTCCGGGACAGGGGGATCTATCGCAGTACTTC	CASSPGQGDLSQYF
few	.	TRBV19	TRBJ1-1	TGTGCCAGTAGGGATGGACAGTTGAACACTGAAGCTTTCTTT	CASRDGQLNTEAFF
.	TRBD2	TRBV27	TRBJ2-3	TGTGCCACCAAAGAAATAGCGGGAGGGCAAGCGGATACGCAGTATTTT	CATKEIAGGQADTQYF
.	TRBD2	TRBV7-3	TRBJ2-2	TGTGCCAGCAGCGCGCTAGCGGGAGGTCCCGGGGAGCTGTTTTTT	CASSALAGGPGELFF
.	.	TRBV19	TRBJ1-6	TGTGCCAGTAGACTCCGTCCTAGCTCCTATAATTCACCCCTCCACTTT	CASRLRPSSYNSPLHF
.	.	TRBV7-3	TRBJ2-2	TGTGCCAGCAGCTTAATTGGCACAGCTGACGGGGAGCTGTTTTTT	CASSLIGTADGELFF
once	.	TRBV4-3	TRBJ1-1	TGCGCCAGCAGCCAAGATTTAGAAATCAAGTACACTGAAGCTTTCTTT	CASSQDLEIKYTEAFF
.	TRBD1	TRBV7-8	TRBJ1-2	TGTGCCAGCATGGGACAGGGGGCAAACTATGGCTACACCTTC	CASMGQGANYGYTF
.	.	TRBV5-5	TRBJ2-1	TGTGCCAGCAGCTTGGAAATTATCTCCTACAATGAGCAGTTCTTC	CASSLEIISYNEQFF
.	TRBD1	TRBV13	TRBJ2-7	TGTGCCAGCAGCTTAGAACAGGGGGCGGCCGAGCAGTACTTC	CASSLEQGAAEQYF
few	TRBD2	TRBV5-6	TRBJ2-3	TGTGCCAGCAGCCCCACTAGCGGGGGCACAGATACGCAGTATTTT	CASSPTSGGTDTQYF
.	.	TRBV11-3	TRBJ1-1	TGTGCCAGCAGCTTAGAGCGGGAGACGGAAGCTTTCTTT	CASSLERETEAFF
.	.	TRBV2	TRBJ1-1	TGTGCCAGCATTTTACAGGGAAGGCAAACTGAAGCTTTCTTT	CASILQGRQTEAFF
.	.	TRBV6-4	TRBJ1-1	TGTGCCAGCAGGGGGCGGCCTGAAGCTTTCTTT	CASRGRPEAFF
.	TRBD1	TRBV4-3	TRBJ1-2	TGCGCCAGCAGCCAAGTATTCACAGGGGGCGGCTATGGCTACACCTTC	CASSQVFTGGGYGYTF
.	.	TRBV7-2	TRBJ1-2	TGTGCCAGCAGCTTTGGGGGGGGTGGAGGGGCCTATGGCTACACCTTC	CASSFGGGGGAYGYTF
.	TRBD1	TRBV25-1	TRBJ2-7	TGTGCCAGCAGTGAGGGACAGGCTAGGCGCGAGCAGTACTTC	CASSEGQARREQYF
.	.	TRBV30	TRBJ1-2	TGTGCCTGGAGTGTACAGATTAACTATGGCTACACCTTC	CAWSVQINYGYTF
.	TRBD1	TRBV5-4	TRBJ2-5	TGTGCCAGCAGCGATAGGGACAGGGGGCGCGGAGAGACCCAGTACTTC	CASSDRDRGRGETQYF
.	.	TRBV5-1	TRBJ2-1	TGCGCCAGCAGGTTAGCCCTTAGCTCCTACAATGAGCAGTTCTTC	CASRLALSSYNEQFF
.	.	TRBV5-6	TRBJ1-1	TGTGCCAGCAGCTGGGGCGAGCGAGTTGAAGCTTTCTTT	CASSWGERVEAFF
.	TRBD2	TRBV4-1	TRBJ2-7	TGCGCCAGCAGCCCAAACGACGCTTGGACTAGCTCCTACGAGCAGTACTTC	CASSPNDAWTSSYEQYF
.	TRBD2	TRBV2	TRBJ2-5	TGTGCCAGCAGTGAAACTAGCGGGACCCTGGTGGAGACCCAGTACTTC	CASSETSGTLVETQYF
once	.	TRBV10-3	TRBJ2-5	TGTGCCATCAGCTTGATGGGGCAGCAAGAGACCCAGTACTTC	CAISLMGQQETQYF
.	TRBD1	TRBV7-2	TRBJ2-5	TGTGCCAGCAGCCGAGACAGGGACGAGACCCAGTACTTC	CASSRDRDETQYF
.	.	TRBV4-3	TRBJ2-7	TGCGCCAGCAGCCGCTCCGTGAGCAGGGGAGAAGAGCAGTACTTC	CASSRSVSRGEEQYF
.	.	TRBV7-6	TRBJ2-7	TGTGCCAGCAGCTTAGAGCCGGTAGCCTACGAGCAGTACTTC	CASSLEPVAYEQYF
few	TRBD1	TRBV5-5	TRBJ2-7	TGTGCCAGCAGCTTGCAGGGGGCCTACGAGCAGTACTTC	CASSLQGAYEQYF
.	TRBD2	TRBV18	TRBJ2-7	TGTGCCAGCTCACCAGGGGTTGGCGGGGGGTTCCCCTACGAGCAGTACTTC	CASSPGVGGGFPYEQYF
.	TRBD1	TRBV6-5	TRBJ1-5	TGTGCCAGCACCGAAGGACAGGGGAGCAATCAGCCCCAGCATTTT	CASTEGQGSNQPQHF
.	.	TRBV4-3	TRBJ1-3	TGCGCCAGCAGCCAAGATGGCGGAGTTGGAAACACCATATATTTT	CASSQDGGVGNTIYF
.	.	TRBV19	TRBJ1-5	TGTGCCAGTAGTATAGCCCGGGATCAGCCCCAGCATTTT	CASSIARDQPQHF
.	TRBD2	TRBV5-8	TRBJ2-5	TGTGCCAGCAGCCCGGGACTAGCGGGGTCAGAGACCCAGTACTTC	CASSPGLAGSETQYF
.	.	TRBV10-3	TRBJ1-6	TGTGCCATCAGCTCGTGGGACACACAAAATTCACCCCTCCACTTT	CAISSWDTQNSPLHF
.	.	TRBV6-1	TRBJ2-3	TGTGCCAGCACCCCAGGAACTAGCACAGATACGCAGTATTTT	CASTPGTSTDTQYF
.	.	TRBV19	TRBJ1-3	TGTGCCAGTCGTAGGGCAGCCTCCAGCTCTGGAAACACCATATATTTT	CASRRAASSSGNTIYF
.	TRBD2	TRBV2	TRBJ2-2	TGTGCCAGCAGCGGAGGACTAGCTGGGCGTGAGCTGTTTTTT	CASSGGLAGRELFF
.	TRBD2	TRBV13	TRBJ2-3	TGTGCCAGCAGCTTGCCGACTAGCGGGGGGGCTACGCAGTATTTT	CASSLPTSGGATQYF
.	.	TRBV7-6	TRBJ2-5	TGTGCCAGCAGCCTTAGTCGCTCGTACCAAGAGACCCAGTACTTC	CASSLSRSYQETQYF
.	TRBD2	TRBV5-6	TRBJ2-7	TGTGCCAGCAGCTTCGGGGGACTAGCGGGAGTCAACGAGCAGTACTTC	CASSFGGLAGVNEQYF